What follows are 15 T cell receptor beta chains derived from one specimen sequenced in a study of CD4+ T cells in melanoma. Some clones are missing from TCRdb's copy, which holds only in-frame ones; the method was immunoSEQ multiplex PCR. The sample carries some 12,000 clones, roughly three quarters recorded once. Sequenced sample: cells from a culture (not recorded whether cultured in vitro). These receptors came from a human donor with melanoma.

This clone was found once. The V and J genes are TRBV7-9 and TRBJ2-1; D is perhaps TRBD2 (5 bases). This CDR3 contains 15 residues. In germline, CDR1 is SEHNR, CDR2 FQNEAQ (reference sequence). The V gene lost 1 base and the J gene lost 8 bases, with 15 bases spanning the gap. The CDR3: CASSLDGKGMDEQFF. DNA for the CDR3: TGTGCCAGCAGCTTAGACGGGAAAGGGATGGATGAGCAGTTCTTC.

This chain links TRBV7-9 with TRBJ2-3, with 8 bases fitting TRBD1. Losses at the gene ends were 5 bases for V and 0 bases for J; bases not matched to a gene: 4. This CDR3 has 15 residues. CDR1 is SEHNR and CDR2 is FQNEAQ in the germline V gene (reference sequence). The CDR3 DNA is TGTGCCAGCAGCGGGACAGGAGCTAGCACAGATACGCAGTATTTT. Its translation: CASSGTGASTDTQYF.

This rearrangement joins TRBV7-9 to TRBJ1-3; D is possibly TRBD1 (5 bases). The CDR3 totals 15 residues. Germline V CDR1 and CDR2: SEHNR, FQNEAQ (reference sequence). V was cut by 5 bases and J by 4 bases, with 15 bases left in between. CDR3 sequence: CASSSPRDGGNTIYF. DNA for the CDR3: TGTGCCAGCAGCAGTCCACGGGACGGGGGAAACACCATATATTTT. The full variable domain, completed using reference TRBV7-9 and TRBJ1-3, is DTGVSQNPRHKITKRGQNVTFRCDPISEHNRLYWYRQTLGQGPEFLTYFQNEAQLEKSRLLSDRFSAERPKGSFSTLEIQRTEQGDSAMYLCASSSPRDGGNTIYFGEGSWLTVV.

Here the CDR3 reads CASSPRTEAKPGDTQYF. In DNA form, the CDR3 reads TGTGCCAGCAGCCCTCGGACCGAGGCCAAACCCGGAGATACGCAGTATTTT. This chain links TRBV11-2 with TRBJ2-3; D ambiguous. The CDR3 has 17 residues. Trimming shortened V by 5 bases and J by 5 bases, and 23 bases separated the two germline ends. CDR1 and CDR2 (germline): SGHAT, FQNNGV.

This clone has only one observation. This chain joins TRBV5-1 and TRBJ1-1, with 9 bases that match TRBD1. J was trimmed by 6 bases and V by 3 bases; bases with no gene match: 9. This CDR3 is 15 amino acids long. In germline, CDR1 is SGHRS, CDR2 YFSETQ. In DNA form, the CDR3 reads TGCGCCAGCAGCTGGGGGACAGGGTCGACGGCTGAAGCTTTCTTT. It is translated as CASSWGTGSTAEAFF. The variable domain in full, with the rest retrieved from reference TRBV5-1 and TRBJ1-1, is KAGVTQTPRYLIKTRGQQVTLSCSPISGHRSVSWYQQTPGQGLQFLFEYFSETQRNKGNFPGRFSGRQFSNSRSEMNVSTLELGDSALYLCASSWGTGSTAEAFFGQGTRLTVV.

V and J are TRBV6-5 and TRBJ2-2; weak D call: TRBD1 (5 bases). Trimming cost V 6 bases and J 1 base, with 9 bases left between them. The germline gives CDR1 MNHEY, CDR2 SVGAGI. The CDR3 runs 14 residues. CDR3: CASRQGQNTGELFF. CDR3 coding DNA: TGTGCCAGCAGACAAGGACAGAACACCGGGGAGCTGTTTTTT.

This clone was seen only a few times. The CDR3 reads CASSLLVRDGSSYEQYF. For the CDR3, the DNA is TGTGCCAGCAGCTTACTGGTACGGGACGGAAGTTCCTACGAGCAGTACTTC. This chain links TRBV7-9 with TRBJ2-7, with D possibly being TRBD1 or TRBD2 (5 bases each). The V gene lost 2 bases and the J gene lost 1 base, with 18 bases spanning the gap. Germline V lookup: CDR1 SEHNR, CDR2 FQNEAQ (reference sequence). CDR3 length: 17 amino acids.

V is TRBV18 and J is TRBJ2-2, with a tentative D call TRBD1 (5 bases). The CDR3 runs 13 residues. The V gene's germline CDR1 is KGHSH and CDR2 LQKENI. V gave up 2 bases and J gave up 7 bases, with 8 bases separating them. In nucleotides, the CDR3 is TGTGCCAGCTCACCAACAGGCTACGGGGAGCTGTTTTTT. Translation: CASSPTGYGELFF. Drawing the rest from reference TRBV18 and TRBJ2-2, the complete variable domain is NAGVMQNPRHLVRRRGQEARLRCSPMKGHSHVYWYRQLPEEGLKFMVYLQKENIIDESGMPKERFSAEFPKEGPSILRIQQVVRGDSAAYFCASSPTGYGELFFGEGSRLTVL.

The chain combines TRBV7-3 with TRBJ2-3, with 9 nucleotides matching TRBD2. The CDR3 extends over 16 amino acids. J lost 1 base, V lost 4 bases, and 6 bases had no gene match. Germline V lookup: CDR1 SGHTA, CDR2 FQGTGA. This CDR3 reads CASSSRTSARTDTQYF. Here the CDR3 DNA reads TGTGCCAGCAGCTCCCGGACTAGCGCTCGCACAGATACGCAGTATTTT.

This clone was detected only a few times. The CDR3: CASSPYRGRYEQYF. As DNA, the CDR3 is TGCGCCAGCAGCCCTTACAGGGGCCGCTACGAGCAGTACTTC. The chain carries TRBV4-1 and TRBJ2-7; 7 bases fit TRBD1. V shed 4 bases, J shed 3 bases, and the junction held 6 bases outside the gene matches. Looked up from germline, CDR1 is MGHRA and CDR2 is YSYEKL. The CDR3 spans 14 residues.

The chain combines TRBV5-4 with TRBJ1-1, with 8 positions matching TRBD1. J gave up 6 bases and V 6 bases, and 19 bases lay outside the gene matches. Germline CDR1 SGHNT, CDR2 YYREEE (reference sequence). The CDR3 loop spans 17 amino acids. CDR3 protein: CASNGGPGGGGESEAFF. The CDR3 nucleotides are TGTGCCAGCAACGGGGGACCAGGGGGCGGGGGTGAATCTGAAGCTTTCTTT.

The V and J genes are TRBV6-6 and TRBJ2-1; TRBD2 might be the D (5 bases). The V gene lost 0 bases and the J gene lost 0 bases, with 9 bases spanning the gap. CDR1 MNHNY and CDR2 SVGAGI come from the germline V gene (reference sequence). The CDR3 loop spans 16 amino acids. The CDR3 reads CASSYSFGNSYNEQFF. In DNA form, the CDR3 reads TGTGCCAGCAGTTACTCGTTCGGGAACTCCTACAATGAGCAGTTCTTC.

This chain uses TRBV5-1 with TRBJ2-5; D may be TRBD2 (5 bases). This CDR3 region has 14 residues. Germline assignment: CDR1 SGHRS and CDR2 YFSETQ. The V end was cut by 0 bases, the J end by 1 base, with 7 bases between. This CDR3 is CASSLGGAQETQYF. The CDR3 DNA reads TGCGCCAGCAGCTTGGGGGGAGCCCAAGAGACCCAGTACTTC.

This sequence joins TRBV5-5 and TRBJ1-3; the D is unclear. The V gene lost 2 bases and the J gene lost 4 bases, with 13 bases spanning the gap. Germline CDR1 reads SGHKS; CDR2 reads YYEKEE (reference sequence). The CDR3 length is 15 residues. Here the CDR3 reads CASSFSPPPGNTIYF. For the CDR3, the DNA is TGTGCCAGCAGCTTCTCCCCCCCGCCCGGAAACACCATATATTTT. Complete variable domain (other parts from reference TRBV5-5 and TRBJ1-3): DAGVTQSPTHLIKTRGQQVTLRCSPISGHKSVSWYQQVLGQGPQFIFQYYEKEERGRGNFPDRFSARQFPNYSSELNVNALLLGDSALYLCASSFSPPPGNTIYFGEGSWLTVV.

The CDR3 nucleotides read TGTGCCAGCAGCCCCGTAGACCGGGACAGGAAGGAAGCTTTCTTT. Translation: CASSPVDRDRKEAFF. J is TRBJ1-1 and V is TRBV5-6; 8 nucleotides match TRBD1. The CDR3 runs 15 residues. Per germline, CDR1 SGHDT and CDR2 YYEEEE. Losses at the gene ends were 4 bases for V and 8 bases for J; bases not matched to a gene: 13.